The rows below give T cell receptor beta chains drawn from one sample of a study of blood T cells in healthy people across ages. Using its own MiXCR run on the 5' RACE reads, TCRdb lists one record per CDR3 protein. The sample lists 700,000 to 900,000 distinct CDR3 sequences; about 55% were seen once. The sequenced sample was blood. The receptor source for this set is an elderly man in good health. CDR3s leave out the opening cysteine and the closing phenylalanine or tryptophan. The order of the fields is V gene, clone size, J gene, CDR3 protein. Clone size, where shown, is once, few, many, or a class for clones that have expanded.

>TRBV5-1|.|TRBJ1-2
ASSLGQGRSYT
>TRBV5-1|.|TRBJ2-3
ASSSPGQGAGRYAY
>TRBV7-2|few|TRBJ2-7
ASSLPGKRYEQY
>TRBV4-2|.|TRBJ2-5
ASSQTLASGRETQY
>TRBV11-2|.|TRBJ2-5
ASSLDRTSGGKETQY
>TRBV3-1|few|TRBJ1-2
ASSQDGSMRQYGYT
>TRBV4-2|.|.
ASSQLGTSSYEQY
>TRBV24-1|.|TRBJ2-5
ATGGLAGVQEQY
>TRBV5-1|.|TRBJ1-4
ASRSGETQGVEKLF
>TRBV20-1|few|TRBJ1-5
SAGSGQPQH
>TRBV10-2|.|TRBJ1-2
ASSLTGLDGYT
>TRBV5-1|few|TRBJ2-7
ASHETDSSYEQY
>TRBV20-1|.|TRBJ2-3
SAGGAGDTQY
>TRBV7-2|.|TRBJ1-2
ASSSTGDPSYGYT
>TRBV27|.|TRBJ2-3
ASSLSGPLAGYAY
>TRBV21-1|.|TRBJ2-1
ASSKARANGDRDQLQTYNEQF
>TRBV29-1|.|TRBJ2-5
SAPETGTKETQY
>TRBV9|few|.
ASSVARGGEQY
>TRBV28|.|TRBJ1-5
ASGVGGAYSNQPQH
>TRBV9|.|TRBJ2-5
ASSVGRNGETQY
>TRBV12-3/TRBV12-4|.|TRBJ1-2
ASSKGPYYGYT
>TRBV20-1|.|TRBJ1-1
SARVGQGYTEAF
>TRBV30|.|TRBJ2-5
AWSARQGETQY
>TRBV10-3|.|TRBJ2-5
AIRSGQGAQETQY
>TRBV7-2|.|TRBJ1-5
ASSLVPGDGNQPQH
>TRBV5-1|few|TRBJ2-1
ASSPGLGLAVPQQF
>TRBV10-3|.|TRBJ1-5
AINEGGQLDQPQH
>TRBV27|.|TRBJ2-3
ASSPTRLAGDRYAY
>TRBV7-2|.|TRBJ1-5
ASSLTYNQPQH
>TRBV7-2|.|TRBJ2-3
ASSLAPRYAY
>TRBV6-6|few|TRBJ2-7
ASKGTDPYEQY
>TRBV29-1|.|TRBJ2-5
SVGTGGGETQY
>TRBV10-2|.|TRBJ2-3
ASSGSGRGRYAY
>TRBV4-1|few|TRBJ1-2
ASSQEPAPLGYT
>TRBV5-1|.|TRBJ2-2
ASSEGAGAGELF
>TRBV15|.|TRBJ2-3
ATSRDQGADFTDTQY
>TRBV20-1|.|TRBJ2-7
SARDITSGTSYEQY
>TRBV25-1|once|TRBJ2-5
ASSGGQPQETQY
>TRBV20-1|.|.
SARTPFDSYEQY
>TRBV6-4|.|TRBJ1-1
ASSAGGWTEAF
>TRBV20-1|.|TRBJ2-7
SARDAASGSYEQY
>TRBV5-1|.|.
ASSLESRSIYEQY
>TRBV12-3/TRBV12-4|.|TRBJ1-4
ASKGGDEKLF
>TRBV5-1|.|TRBJ2-5
ASSRGEVLALGETQY
>TRBV28|.|TRBJ1-5
ASSTATGRNQPQH
>TRBV5-1|once|TRBJ1-3
ASSLTDSGNTIY
>TRBV6-6|.|TRBJ1-5
ASSYGTGDSNQPQH
>TRBV6-1|few|TRBJ2-7
ASSRTRGDEQY
>TRBV12-3/TRBV12-4|.|TRBJ2-7
ASSLRGEAPYEQY
>TRBV9|.|TRBJ2-2
ASSVLGRGAGELF
>TRBV20-1|.|TRBJ1-6
SARDPGQPSYNSPLH
>TRBV4-1|.|TRBJ1-1
ASSPVALRGHPEAF
>TRBV7-2|.|TRBJ1-2
ASSLGWGSGYT
>TRBV29-1|.|TRBJ1-2
SVDVRGRGYT
>TRBV15|few|TRBJ2-7
ATSSPGLAVYEQY
>TRBV5-6|.|TRBJ2-3
ASSDQIRAGTDTQY
>TRBV3-1|.|TRBJ2-7
ASSPSSGYEQY
>TRBV3-1|.|TRBJ2-2
ANSNLAGNTGELF